These 8 T cell receptor beta chains came from one sample sequenced in a study of blood T cells in healthy people across ages. A sample-barcoded 5' primer and a J-beta primer mix were used in a second PCR of about 7 to 12 cycles. TCRdb re-derived calls from the 5' RACE reads in MiXCR, one entry per CDR3 protein. The table records 950,000 to 1,200,000 distinct CDR3 sequences, less than 45% of them present only once. The specimen was blood. The receptor set was obtained from a man aged 18 to 29 in good health.

This clonotype was recorded at least ten times. The chain uses TRBV9 and TRBJ2-3; a possible D gene is TRBD2 (6 bases). Germline CDR1 is SGDLS and CDR2 is YYNGEE. CDR3 size: 16 residues. V lost 3 bases and J lost 0, with 14 bases in between. CDR3 nucleotides: TGTGCCAGCAGCGAGGGCCGAGGGACTAGCACAGATACGCAGTATTTT. Translating gives CASSEGRGTSTDTQYF. Looking up the rest from reference TRBV9 and TRBJ2-3 gives the full variable domain: DSGVTQTPKHLITATGQRVTLRCSPRSGDLSVYWYQQSLDQGLQFLIQYYNGEERAKGNILERFSAQQFPDLHSELNLSSLELGDSALYFCASSEGRGTSTDTQYFGPGTRLTVL.

As to this clonotype: A junction boundary mismatches the germline segment, possibly from a read error. V is TRBV4-3 and J is TRBJ2-1, with 10 bases fitting TRBD1. Per the germline V gene, CDR1 is LGHNA and CDR2 is YSLEER. The CDR3 length is 16 residues. CDR3 region: CASSPGTGELGNEQLF. The CDR3 region has the DNA TGCGCCAGCAGCCCTGGGACAGGGGAGTTGGGCAATGAGCAGCTCTTC.

This clonotype was detected a few times. The chain is built from TRBV24-1 and TRBJ2-4; D is unclear. Looked up from germline, CDR1 is KGHDR and CDR2 is SFDVKD. V lost 2 bases to trimming and J lost 1 base, with 2 bases between them. The CDR3 totals 13 residues. In DNA form, the CDR3 reads TGTGCCACCAGTGATTCGGCCAAAAACATTCAGTACTTC. Protein product: CATSDSAKNIQYF.

This chain uses TRBV12-3 or TRBV12-4 with TRBJ1-1; possibly TRBD1 for D (5 bases). V was cut by 0 bases and J by 1 base, with 15 bases left in between. The CDR3 is made up of 17 amino acids. CDR3 residues: CASSLAPGQPENTEAFF. The CDR3 region has the DNA TGTGCCAGCAGTTTAGCGCCGGGGCAGCCGGAGAACACTGAAGCTTTCTTT.

A few counts support this clonotype. J is TRBJ1-1 and V is TRBV6-2 or TRBV6-3; TRBD1 is a possible D gene (5 bases). The CDR3 is 13 residues long. Germline CDR1 is MNHEY and CDR2 is SVGEGT. V shed 7 bases and J shed 8 bases, with 17 bases lying between them. CDR3 coding DNA: TGTGCCAGCACCCAACGCCGGGACGGAGAAGCTTTCTTT. Residues: CASTQRRDGEAFF.

The chain links TRBV7-8 to TRBJ2-2; no reliable D call. The V gene lost 7 bases and the J gene lost 3 bases, with 6 bases spanning the gap. The CDR3 is 12 residues long. Germline V CDR1 and CDR2: SGHVS, FQNEAQ. CDR3 DNA: TGTGCCAGCACCGGCTACACCGGGGAGCTGTTTTTT. This gives the protein CASTGYTGELFF.

The table lists this clonotype with a few counts. DNA for the CDR3: TGTGCCAGCAGCTTGGGGGGCGGGGGCTCCTACAATGAGCAGTTCTTC. As protein: CASSLGGGGSYNEQFF. The chain combines TRBV5-4 with TRBJ2-1, with 7 bases identical to TRBD2. This CDR3 contains 16 residues. V lost 0 bases to trimming and J lost 0 bases; unmatched junction nucleotides: 3. CDR1 is SGHNT, CDR2 YYREEE, per germline (reference sequence).

This CDR3 is CASSPSWTVRQETQYF. CDR3 in DNA: TGTGCCAGCAGCCCTTCCTGGACAGTACGGCAAGAGACCCAGTACTTC. V is TRBV27 and J is TRBJ2-5; D possibly corresponds to TRBD1 (6 bases). From germline, CDR1 is MNHEY and CDR2 SMNVEV (reference sequence). Trimming took 6 bases from V and 2 from J, leaving 19 bases between them. The CDR3 covers 16 residues.